Listed below are T cell receptor beta chains from one sample, sequenced in a study of molecular identifiers for immune sequencing clone quantification. TCRdb re-derived calls from the PCR reads in MiXCR, one entry per CDR3 protein. The sample lists about 97,000 distinct CDR3 sequences, about 24% occurring once. The sample was naive CD8+ T cells from blood, with Jurkat cell RNA spiked in. Receptors were obtained from a human donor in good health. Some libraries in this study had Jurkat cell RNA spiked in. The CDR3 runs from the conserved cysteine through the conserved F or W. D genes are given only for firm matches.

>TRBJ2-2|-|TRBV12-3/TRBV12-4
CASSSPGQLGAGELFF
>TRBJ2-7|-|TRBV20-1
CSARGPDGALYYEQYF
>TRBJ1-1|-|TRBV12-3/TRBV12-4
CACSWGTEAFF
>TRBJ2-7|TRBD1|TRBV19
CASSTPGQGYEQYF
>TRBJ2-3|-|TRBV4-3
CASSQSSSAVTDTQYF
>TRBJ2-7|TRBD1|TRBV12-3/TRBV12-4
CASSRTGTGFIDEQYF
>TRBJ2-7|TRBD2|TRBV30
CAWSVRAGWDYEQYF
>TRBJ2-5|-|TRBV29-1
CSVYPRGALGETQYF
>TRBJ2-5|TRBD2|TRBV4-3
CASSQGTGTSSQETQYF
>TRBJ1-3|TRBD1|TRBV5-1
CASTSDRDRAGNTIYF
>TRBJ2-6|-|TRBV2
CASRLSSGANVLTF
>TRBJ2-5|-|TRBV20-1
CSARPGGRGGETQYF
>TRBJ2-3|TRBD2|TRBV18
CASSPSTSEWFPDTQYF
>TRBJ2-7|-|TRBV5-8
CASSLVSHEQYF
>TRBJ2-3|TRBD1|TRBV12-5
CASGLATGFPDTQYF
>TRBJ2-7|-|TRBV7-9
CASSLTVTAGSYEQYF